Below, 17 T cell receptor beta chains from the same sample are listed, as sequenced in a study of shared clonotypes between healthy human individuals. TCRdb's table, derived via immunoSEQ multiplex PCR, lists solely in-frame clones and lacks some. The table records approximately 2.4 million clones, about 94% of them present only once. Sample: naive CD4+ T cells sorted from blood. This sample's subset: CD45RA+ positively selected. These receptors were obtained from a man between 18 and 35 years old in good health.

The chain recombines TRBV9 with TRBJ2-3; 12 nucleotides agree with TRBD2. Germline CDR1 reads SGDLS; CDR2 reads YYNGEE. V was clipped by 2 bases and J by 3 bases; unmatched bases: 10. The CDR3 totals 18 residues. The CDR3 nucleotides read TGTGCCAGCAGCGTCGGGACTAGCGGGCCTCATCGGACAGATACGCAGTATTTT. Translation gives CASSVGTSGPHRTDTQYF.

This chain connects TRBV5-4 to TRBJ2-2, with D unclear. V was clipped by 3 bases and J by 6 bases, with 15 bases between them. This CDR3 has 15 amino acids. Germline V gives CDR1 SGHNT, CDR2 YYREEE (reference sequence). The CDR3 is CASSSPIDVSGELFF. CDR3 sequence (DNA): TGTGCCAGCAGCTCCCCCATCGACGTCTCCGGGGAGCTGTTTTTT.

The genes are TRBV7-2 and TRBJ1-1; 9 bases are a match to TRBD1. Per germline, CDR1 SGHTA and CDR2 FQGNSA. The V and J ends lost 2 bases and 4 bases, in that order; junction bases with no gene match: 5. This CDR3 comprises 15 residues. CDR3 in amino acids: CASSLRDRESTEAFF. The CDR3 nucleotides are TGTGCCAGCAGCTTACGGGACAGGGAGAGCACTGAAGCTTTCTTT.

V and J are TRBV4-1 and TRBJ2-5; D possibly uses TRBD1 or TRBD2 (6 bases each). V lost 0 bases and J lost 1, with 15 bases in between. The CDR3 extends over 17 amino acids. CDR1 is MGHRA, CDR2 YSYEKL, per germline. CDR3 DNA: TGCGCCAGCAGCCAAGATCGCGTCTCGGGGGCCCAAGAGACCCAGTACTTC. Residues: CASSQDRVSGAQETQYF.

This clone was found once. The J gene is TRBJ1-2, the V gene TRBV29-1; D possibly corresponds to TRBD1 (5 bases). The CDR3 covers 14 residues. Germline V gene lookup returns CDR1 SQVTM and CDR2 ANQGSEA. V gave up 6 bases and J gave up 1 base, with 15 bases separating them. CDR3 loop: CSVATGVLNYGYTF. The CDR3 DNA follows: TGCAGCGTCGCTACAGGTGTACTTAACTATGGCTACACCTTC.

The chain uses TRBV6-6 and TRBJ2-1; 8 bases match TRBD2. The CDR3 spans 14 residues. Germline lookup yields CDR1 MNHNY and CDR2 SVGAGI (reference sequence). V lost 7 bases and J lost 8; bases outside the gene matches: 10. DNA of the CDR3: TGTGCCAGCATTGGGACTAGAATCCCCCATGAGCAGTTCTTC. It encodes CASIGTRIPHEQFF.

Turning to this clone: Other DNA sequences of this sample code for an identical CDR3. V is TRBV28 and J is TRBJ2-1, with D perhaps TRBD2 (6 bases). Trimming took 5 bases from V and 0 from J, leaving 8 bases between them. Germline values: CDR1 MDHEN, CDR2 SYDVKM. The CDR3 is 14 residues long. CDR3 in amino acids: CASSLTSSYNEQFF. In nucleotides, the CDR3 is TGTGCCAGCAGTCTGACTAGCTCCTACAATGAGCAGTTCTTC.

The V and J genes are TRBV25-1 and TRBJ1-6, with 9 bases matching TRBD1. V lost 8 bases to trimming and J lost 3 bases; unmatched junction nucleotides: 8. This CDR3 region has 16 residues. The germline gives CDR1 MGHDK, CDR2 SYGVNS. The CDR3: CASAPGTGFYNSPLHF. In DNA form, the CDR3 reads TGTGCCAGCGCCCCCGGGACAGGGTTCTATAATTCACCCCTCCACTTT.

The V call is TRBV2, the J call TRBJ2-6, with D possibly matching TRBD1 (6 bases). The germline V and J ends were trimmed by 3 bases and 4 bases, with 10 bases remaining between them. This CDR3 is 15 amino acids long. The germline V gene has CDR1 SNHLY and CDR2 FYNNEI. CDR3 sequence reads: CASSEQGPGANVLTF. The CDR3 DNA follows: TGTGCCAGCAGTGAGCAGGGGCCAGGGGCCAACGTCCTGACTTTC.

This rearrangement joins TRBV19 to TRBJ2-1, with TRBD2 identical over 8 bases. CDR3 length equals 15 residues. The J segment lost 4 bases and the V segment lost 7 bases, leaving 9 bases of the junction unmatched. Per the germline V gene, CDR1 is LNHDA and CDR2 is SQIVND (reference sequence). The CDR3 DNA reads TGTGCCAGTACCCGGGAGGGTCTGGGGTACAATGAGCAGTTCTTC. Protein: CASTREGLGYNEQFF.

This clone was counted once. The chain combines TRBV2 with TRBJ2-1; 15 nucleotides match TRBD2. The trim removed 3 bases at V and 7 bases at J, leaving 13 bases unmatched. Germline lookup yields CDR1 SNHLY and CDR2 FYNNEI. There are 19 residues in the CDR3. The chain's CDR3 is CASSDKPPGLAGGMNEQFF. CDR3 nucleotides: TGTGCCAGCAGTGACAAACCCCCGGGACTAGCGGGAGGCATGAATGAGCAGTTCTTC.

This rearrangement joins TRBV4-2 to TRBJ2-3; 12 positions match TRBD2. V shed 4 bases and J 0 bases; nucleotides not matched to a gene: 5. The CDR3 is made up of 17 amino acids. Germline V gene sequence: CDR1 LGHNA, CDR2 YNFKEQ. The CDR3 region is CASSPGLAGPSTDTQYF. The CDR3 DNA is TGTGCCAGCAGCCCCGGACTAGCGGGGCCCAGCACAGATACGCAGTATTTT.

J is TRBJ1-1 and V is TRBV28, with D perhaps matching TRBD1 (5 bases). This CDR3 is 12 amino acids long. V was pared by 10 bases and J by 4 bases, with 13 bases between. Germline V gene sequence: CDR1 MDHEN, CDR2 SYDVKM. CDR3 amino acids: CATMTVPTEAFF. Here the CDR3 DNA reads TGTGCCACGATGACAGTCCCCACTGAAGCTTTCTTT.

V usage is TRBV27 and J usage is TRBJ1-5, with D unclear. The CDR3 runs 15 residues. Germline values: CDR1 MNHEY, CDR2 SMNVEV (reference sequence). Trimming removed 2 bases at V and 0 bases at J, with 8 bases between. The DNA of the CDR3 is TGTGCCAGCAGTTTAGAAGGCTATAGCAATCAGCCCCAGCATTTT. Translated, it gives CASSLEGYSNQPQHF.

The chain employs TRBV6-8 and TRBJ2-3, with TRBD1 matching over 12 bases. Germline CDR1 reads MNHGY; CDR2 reads SAAAGT. This CDR3 spans 20 amino acids. Trimming removed 5 bases from V and 0 bases from J; junction bases left unmatched: 15. CDR3 sequence: CASSTRIRDRGRRSTDTQYF. CDR3 sequence (DNA): TGTGCCAGCAGTACACGAATCCGGGACAGGGGGCGAAGGAGCACAGATACGCAGTATTTT.

On this clone: Germline and junction disagree at one end, which may indicate a read error. The chain is built from TRBV28 and TRBJ1-6; D gene uncertain. In germline, CDR1 is MDHEN, CDR2 SYDVKM. The CDR3 has 14 amino acids. The CDR3 is CASSLLRDNSPLHF. In DNA form, the CDR3 reads TGTGCCAGCAGTTTATTGAGGGATAACTCACCCCTCCACTTT. Supplemented by reference TRBV28 and TRBJ1-6, the full variable domain reads DVKVTQSSRYLVKRTGEKVFLECVQDMDHENMFWYRQDPGLGLRLIYFSYDVKMKEKGDIPEGYSVSREKKERFSLILESASTNQTSMYLCASSLLRDNSPLHFGNGTRLTVT.

The chain has TRBV11-2 and TRBJ2-2; D uncertain. Germline CDR1 reads SGHAT; CDR2 reads FQNNGV. The V gene lost 7 bases and the J gene lost 7 bases, with 10 bases spanning the gap. This CDR3 spans 12 amino acids. The DNA for the CDR3 is TGTGCCAGCACTGTTCTTAGCGGGGAGCTGTTTTTT. This gives the protein CASTVLSGELFF.